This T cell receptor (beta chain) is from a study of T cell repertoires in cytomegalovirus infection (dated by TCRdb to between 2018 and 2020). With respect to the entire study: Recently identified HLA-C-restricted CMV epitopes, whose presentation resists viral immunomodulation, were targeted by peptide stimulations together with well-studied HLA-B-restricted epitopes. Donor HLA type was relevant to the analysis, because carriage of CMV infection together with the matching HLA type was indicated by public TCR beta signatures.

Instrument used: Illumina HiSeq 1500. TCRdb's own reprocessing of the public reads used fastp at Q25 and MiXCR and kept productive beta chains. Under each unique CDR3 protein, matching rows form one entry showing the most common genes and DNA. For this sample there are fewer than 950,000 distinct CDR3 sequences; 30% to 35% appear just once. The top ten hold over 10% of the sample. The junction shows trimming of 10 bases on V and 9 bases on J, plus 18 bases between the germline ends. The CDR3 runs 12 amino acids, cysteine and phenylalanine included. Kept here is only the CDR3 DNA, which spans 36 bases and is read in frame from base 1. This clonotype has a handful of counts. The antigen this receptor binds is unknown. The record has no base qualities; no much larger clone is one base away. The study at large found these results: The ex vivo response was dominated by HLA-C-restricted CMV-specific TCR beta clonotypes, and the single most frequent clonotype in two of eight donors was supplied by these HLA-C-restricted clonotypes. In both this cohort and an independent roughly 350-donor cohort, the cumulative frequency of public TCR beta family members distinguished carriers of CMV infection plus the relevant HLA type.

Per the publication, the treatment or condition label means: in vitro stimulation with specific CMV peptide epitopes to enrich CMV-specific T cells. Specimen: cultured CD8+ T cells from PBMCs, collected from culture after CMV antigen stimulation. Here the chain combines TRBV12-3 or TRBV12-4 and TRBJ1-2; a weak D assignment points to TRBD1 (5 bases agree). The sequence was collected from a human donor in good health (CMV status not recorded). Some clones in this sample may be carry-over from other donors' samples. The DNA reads TGTGCCATCAGGCGGGGCGGAGTAAGCTACACCTTC. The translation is CAIRRGGVSYTF.